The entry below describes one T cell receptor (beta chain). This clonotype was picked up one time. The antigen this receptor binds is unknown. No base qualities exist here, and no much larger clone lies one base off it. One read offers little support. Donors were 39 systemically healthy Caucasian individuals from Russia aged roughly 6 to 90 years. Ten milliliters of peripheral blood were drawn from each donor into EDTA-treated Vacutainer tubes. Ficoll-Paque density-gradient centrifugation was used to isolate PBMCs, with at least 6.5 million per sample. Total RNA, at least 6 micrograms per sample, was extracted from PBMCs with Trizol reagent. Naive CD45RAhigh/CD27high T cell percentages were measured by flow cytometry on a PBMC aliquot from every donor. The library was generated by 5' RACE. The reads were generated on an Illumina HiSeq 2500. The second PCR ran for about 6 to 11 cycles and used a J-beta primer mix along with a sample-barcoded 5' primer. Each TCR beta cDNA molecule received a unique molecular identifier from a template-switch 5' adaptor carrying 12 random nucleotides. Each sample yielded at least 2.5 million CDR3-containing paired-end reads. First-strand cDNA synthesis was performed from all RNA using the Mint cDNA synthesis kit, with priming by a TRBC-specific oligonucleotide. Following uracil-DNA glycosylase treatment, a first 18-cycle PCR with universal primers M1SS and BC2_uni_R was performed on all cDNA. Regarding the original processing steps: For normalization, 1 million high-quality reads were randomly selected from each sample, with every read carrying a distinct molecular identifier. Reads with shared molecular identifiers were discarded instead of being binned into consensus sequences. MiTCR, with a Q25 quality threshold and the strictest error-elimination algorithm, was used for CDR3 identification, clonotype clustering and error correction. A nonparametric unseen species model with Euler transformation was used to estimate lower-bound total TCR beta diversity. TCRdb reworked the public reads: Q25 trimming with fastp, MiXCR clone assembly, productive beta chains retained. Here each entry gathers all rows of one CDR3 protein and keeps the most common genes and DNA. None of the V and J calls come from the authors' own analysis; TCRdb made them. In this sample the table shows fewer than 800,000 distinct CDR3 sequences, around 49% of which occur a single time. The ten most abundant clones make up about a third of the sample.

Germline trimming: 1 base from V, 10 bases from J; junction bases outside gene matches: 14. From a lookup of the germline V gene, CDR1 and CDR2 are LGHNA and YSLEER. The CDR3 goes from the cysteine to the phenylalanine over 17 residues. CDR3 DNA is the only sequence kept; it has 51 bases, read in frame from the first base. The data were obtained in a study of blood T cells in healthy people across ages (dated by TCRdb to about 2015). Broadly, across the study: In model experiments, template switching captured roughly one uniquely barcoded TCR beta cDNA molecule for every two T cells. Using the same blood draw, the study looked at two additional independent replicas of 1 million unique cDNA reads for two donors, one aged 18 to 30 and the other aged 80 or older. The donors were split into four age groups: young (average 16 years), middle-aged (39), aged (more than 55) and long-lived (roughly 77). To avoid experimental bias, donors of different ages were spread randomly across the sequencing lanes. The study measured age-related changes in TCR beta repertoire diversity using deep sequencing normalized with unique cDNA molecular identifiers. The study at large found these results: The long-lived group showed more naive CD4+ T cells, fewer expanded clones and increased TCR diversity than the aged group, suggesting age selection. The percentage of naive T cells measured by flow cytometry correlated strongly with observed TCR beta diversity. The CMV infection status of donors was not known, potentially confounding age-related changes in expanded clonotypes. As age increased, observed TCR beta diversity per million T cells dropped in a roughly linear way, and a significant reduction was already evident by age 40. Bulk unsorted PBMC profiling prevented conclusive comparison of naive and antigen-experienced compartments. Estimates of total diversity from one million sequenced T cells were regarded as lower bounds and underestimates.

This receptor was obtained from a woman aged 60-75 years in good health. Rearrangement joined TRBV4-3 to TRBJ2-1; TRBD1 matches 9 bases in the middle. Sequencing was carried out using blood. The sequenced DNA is TGCGCCAGCAGCCAAGGTCCGAGGACAGGGGATTGGCACGAGCAGTTCTTC. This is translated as CASSQGPRTGDWHEQFF.